This record concerns one T cell receptor (beta chain) sequence. Produced via immunoSEQ multiplex PCR; TCRdb's table is partial and in-frame only. The sample contains 150,000 to 190,000 clones, about 85% of which appear only once. These data are taken from a study of blood T cell repertoires in COVID-19. At the level of the study: PBMCs, B-cell-depleted T cells, or T cells were the source of the cDNA or gDNA that made up the material.

CDR3 size: 14 residues. Trimming took 0 bases from V and 8 from J, leaving 8 bases between them. Germline V gives CDR1 SGHDN, CDR2 FVKESK. Sequenced material: peripheral blood. The rearrangement joins TRBV14 to TRBJ1-6, with D unresolved. The sequence was collected from an older woman with COVID-19, enrolled during active disease. The CDR3 DNA follows: TGTGCCAGCAGCCAAGATTTGGCACATTCACCCCTCCACTTT. It translates to CASSQDLAHSPLHF.